These 8 T cell receptor beta chains share one sample of origin, sequenced in a study of T-cell reconstitution after alpha-beta-depleted transplantation in children. The TCRbeta library was prepared with unique molecular identifiers. TCRdb independently ran MiXCR on the PCR reads; one entry per CDR3 protein. The repertoire holds 120,000 or so distinct CDR3 sequences, with under 25% as singletons. The source was PBMCs, mostly from graft donor cells, collected 180 days after TCRalphabeta/CD19-depleted stem cell transplant. All receptors come from a male patient aged 2 to 9 who had a stem cell transplant for chronic granulomatous disease, so the T cells may come from the graft donor.

CDR3 region: CASSPFTGTGDTEAFF. The DNA of the CDR3 is TGTGCCAGCAGTCCCTTCACCGGGACAGGGGACACTGAAGCTTTCTTT. This sequence joins TRBV28 and TRBJ1-1, with 10 positions matching TRBD1. This CDR3 comprises 16 residues. Germline V gene sequence: CDR1 MDHEN, CDR2 SYDVKM. The J segment lost 3 bases and the V segment lost 5 bases, leaving 9 bases of the junction unmatched.

This clonotype was detected a few times. V is TRBV12-3 or TRBV12-4 and J is TRBJ1-3, with D perhaps TRBD1 (6 bases). The CDR3 sequence is 15 residues long. Between the trimmed V and J ends, which lost 6 bases and 4 bases, there was a span of 16 bases. For the CDR3, the DNA is TGTGCCAGCAGATCCCACGACAGGACAGGAAACACCATATATTTT. Protein product: CASRSHDRTGNTIYF.

The chain carries TRBV7-2 and TRBJ1-2, with 8 bases aligning to TRBD1. This CDR3 contains 16 residues. V lost 1 base and J lost 8; bases outside the gene matches: 12. CDR1 is SGHTA and CDR2 is FQGNSA in the germline V gene. Here the CDR3 reads CASSLVGTGNRPGYTF. CDR3 in DNA: TGTGCCAGCAGCTTAGTGGGGACAGGAAACCGACCGGGCTACACCTTC.

This clonotype has at least ten counts. This chain uses TRBV5-1 with TRBJ2-1; TRBD1 aligns across 9 bases. CDR1 and CDR2 from the germline V gene are SGHRS and YFSETQ. With 4 bases clipped from V and 2 bases from J, the junction kept 4 bases outside the gene matches. This CDR3 is built from 15 residues. The CDR3 region has the DNA TGCGCCAGCAGCCCGGGACAGGGAACCTACAATGAGCAGTTCTTC. It yields the protein CASSPGQGTYNEQFF.

The chain uses TRBV29-1 and TRBJ1-2; D not resolved. The germline V and J ends were trimmed by 0 bases and 5 bases, with 13 bases remaining between them. The CDR3 spans 14 residues. CDR1 is SQVTM and CDR2 is ANQGSEA in the germline V gene. CDR3 region: CSVEEVQSPYGYTF. The CDR3 region has the DNA TGCAGCGTTGAAGAGGTGCAAAGCCCTTATGGCTACACCTTC.

The table lists this clonotype with many counts. The V call is TRBV9, the J call TRBJ2-5; 10 bases fit TRBD2. This CDR3 has 15 residues. CDR1 is SGDLS and CDR2 is YYNGEE in the germline V gene. The V gene end was trimmed by 3 bases and the J gene end by 5 bases; junction bases not matched to a gene: 7. DNA of the CDR3: TGTGCCAGCAGCGCGCCGGTAGCGGGAGGTGAGACCCAGTACTTC. Translated, it gives CASSAPVAGGETQYF.

The rearrangement links TRBV6-6 to TRBJ1-1; D not resolved. Trimming removed 6 bases from V and 5 bases from J, with 7 bases in between. This CDR3 has 11 amino acids. Germline V CDR1 and CDR2: MNHNY, SVGAGI (reference sequence). Here the CDR3 reads CASRGGTEAFF. The CDR3 DNA follows: TGTGCCAGCAGGGGAGGGACTGAAGCTTTCTTT.

There are many counts of this clonotype. V gene TRBV7-2 combines with J gene TRBJ2-7; maybe TRBD2 (6 bases). CDR1 and CDR2 from the germline V gene are SGHTA and FQGNSA. There are 15 residues in the CDR3. V shed 6 bases and J shed 0 bases, with 15 bases lying between them. This CDR3 is CASRWDFQSSYEQYF. In DNA form, the CDR3 reads TGTGCCAGCAGGTGGGACTTCCAGAGCTCCTACGAGCAGTACTTC.